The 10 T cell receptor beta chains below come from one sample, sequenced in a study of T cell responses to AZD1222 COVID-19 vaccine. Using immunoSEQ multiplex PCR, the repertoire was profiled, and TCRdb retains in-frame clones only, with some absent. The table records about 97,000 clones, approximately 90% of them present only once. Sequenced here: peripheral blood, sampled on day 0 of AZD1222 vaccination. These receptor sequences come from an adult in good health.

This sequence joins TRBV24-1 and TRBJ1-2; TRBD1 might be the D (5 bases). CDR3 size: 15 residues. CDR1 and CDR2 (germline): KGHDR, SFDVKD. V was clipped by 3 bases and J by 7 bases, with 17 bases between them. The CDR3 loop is CATSDRSGTRGGYTF. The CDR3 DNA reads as TGTGCCACCAGTGATCGATCCGGGACCCGAGGTGGCTACACCTTC.

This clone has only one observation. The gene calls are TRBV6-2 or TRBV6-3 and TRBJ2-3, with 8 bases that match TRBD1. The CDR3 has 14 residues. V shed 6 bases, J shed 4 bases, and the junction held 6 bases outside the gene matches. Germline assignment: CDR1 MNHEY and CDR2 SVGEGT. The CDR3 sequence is CASSLRGPPDTQYF. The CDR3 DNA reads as TGTGCCAGCAGCCTCAGGGGGCCCCCAGATACGCAGTATTTT.

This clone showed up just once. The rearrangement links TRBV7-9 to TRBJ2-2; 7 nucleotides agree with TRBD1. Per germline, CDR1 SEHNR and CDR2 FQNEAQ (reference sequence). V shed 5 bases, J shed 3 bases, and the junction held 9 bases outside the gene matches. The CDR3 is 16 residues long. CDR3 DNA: TGTGCCAGCAGCCAAGTGCCAGGGGGATACACCGGGGAGCTGTTTTTT. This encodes CASSQVPGGYTGELFF.

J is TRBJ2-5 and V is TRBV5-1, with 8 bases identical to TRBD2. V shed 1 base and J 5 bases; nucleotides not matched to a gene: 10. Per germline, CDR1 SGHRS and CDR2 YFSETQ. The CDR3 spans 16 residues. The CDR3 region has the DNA TGCGCCAGCAGCTTGAGGCCTAGCGGGCTTGGGGAGACCCAGTACTTC. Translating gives CASSLRPSGLGETQYF. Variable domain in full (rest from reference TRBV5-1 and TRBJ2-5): KAGVTQTPRYLIKTRGQQVTLSCSPISGHRSVSWYQQTPGQGLQFLFEYFSETQRNKGNFPGRFSGRQFSNSRSEMNVSTLELGDSALYLCASSLRPSGLGETQYFGPGTRLLVL.

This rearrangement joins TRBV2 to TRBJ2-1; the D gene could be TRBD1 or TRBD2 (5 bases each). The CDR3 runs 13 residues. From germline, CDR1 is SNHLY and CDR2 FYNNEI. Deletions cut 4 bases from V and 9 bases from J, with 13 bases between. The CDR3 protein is CASSGDAPAEQFF. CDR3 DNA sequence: TGTGCCAGCAGTGGGGACGCCCCCGCTGAGCAGTTCTTC.

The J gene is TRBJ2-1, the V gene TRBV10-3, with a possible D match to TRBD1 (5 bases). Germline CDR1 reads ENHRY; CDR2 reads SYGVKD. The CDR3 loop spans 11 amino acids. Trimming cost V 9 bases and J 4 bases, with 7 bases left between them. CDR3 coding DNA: TGTGCCATTCAGGGTTACAATGAGCAGTTCTTC. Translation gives CAIQGYNEQFF.

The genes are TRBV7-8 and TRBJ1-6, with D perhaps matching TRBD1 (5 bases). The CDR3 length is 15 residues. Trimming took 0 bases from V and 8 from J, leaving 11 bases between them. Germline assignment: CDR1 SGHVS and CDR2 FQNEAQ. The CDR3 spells CASSLAGRSYSPLHF. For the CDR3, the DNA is TGTGCCAGCAGCTTAGCGGGACGCAGTTATTCACCCCTCCACTTT.

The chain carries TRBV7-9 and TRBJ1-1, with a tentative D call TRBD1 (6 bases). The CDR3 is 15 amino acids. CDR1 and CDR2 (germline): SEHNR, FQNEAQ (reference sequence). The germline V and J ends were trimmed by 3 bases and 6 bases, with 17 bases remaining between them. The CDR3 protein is CASSFKQGGGAEAFF. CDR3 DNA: TGTGCCAGCAGCTTTAAACAGGGTGGCGGGGCTGAAGCTTTCTTT.

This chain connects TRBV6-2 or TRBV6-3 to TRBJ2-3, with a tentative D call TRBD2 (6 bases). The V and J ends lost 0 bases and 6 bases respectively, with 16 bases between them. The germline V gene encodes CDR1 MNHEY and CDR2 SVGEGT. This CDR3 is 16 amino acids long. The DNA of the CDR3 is TGTGCCAGCAGTTACTCCGGGAGATTGAAGTTGGATACGCAGTATTTT. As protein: CASSYSGRLKLDTQYF.

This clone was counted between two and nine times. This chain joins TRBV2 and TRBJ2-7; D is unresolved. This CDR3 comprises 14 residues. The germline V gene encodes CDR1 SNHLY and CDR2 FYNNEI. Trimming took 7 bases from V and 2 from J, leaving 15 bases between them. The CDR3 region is CASIPQQPPYEQYF. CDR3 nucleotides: TGTGCCAGCATACCGCAACAACCCCCCTACGAGCAGTACTTC.